This T cell receptor (beta chain) came from a study of human T cells and chemical hapten exposure. Study context: Donors were sensitized with 2% DPC on the upper inner arm. The variation in per-sample TCR yields arose mainly from small differences in pooled library volumes. Study-level findings and limits: Counts of TCRs expanded at PT1 correlated positively with patch test score.

TCRdb re-called the RACE reads with MiXCR, one entry per CDR3 protein. Altogether roughly 97,000 distinct CDR3 sequences are present, 25% to 35% being singletons, with the ten largest covering 10% to 13%. This clonotype was seen only a few times. Its target is unknown. The time point: patch test 3, about 24 weeks after DPC sensitization. Documented treatment: therapeutic diphenylcyclopropenone sensitization with weekly scalp DPC. The sample consisted of whole blood, taken in connection with sensitization to the hapten diphenylcyclopropenone (DPC). This clonotype originated in a middle-aged man with alopecia areata. Some clones in this sample may be carry-over from other donors' samples.

CDR3 amino acids: CSARVSGLAQETQYF. DNA of the CDR3: TGCAGTGCTAGAGTCTCCGGACTAGCACAAGAGACCCAGTACTTC. The rearrangement uses TRBV20-1 and TRBJ2-5, with TRBD2 matching over 8 bases. The CDR3 has 15 amino acids. Germline V gene data show CDR1 as DFQATT and CDR2 as SNEGSKA (reference sequence). J gave up 2 bases and V 1 base, and 6 bases lay outside the gene matches.